This TCR beta chain is from a study of blood T cell repertoires in COVID-19. Study summary: The origin of the acute and convalescent COVID-19 samples was the United States, Italy and Spain. PBMCs, B-cell-depleted T cells, or T cells were the source of the cDNA or gDNA that made up the material.

The CDR3 length is 15 residues. Germline trimming cut 3 bases from V and 6 bases from J; bases unmatched to any gene: 6. Germline V lookup: CDR1 SGDLS, CDR2 YYNGEE. Original data processing: Nucleated cell counts were estimated from reference gene primer amplification. Produced via immunoSEQ multiplex PCR; TCRdb's table is partial and in-frame only. V, J and clone size derive from that table, while D and trimming were established from the DNA sequence. The sample contains about 70,000 clones, around 90% of which appear only once. The sequence was collected from a human donor in a cohort sampled during active COVID-19. The J gene is TRBJ2-1, the V gene TRBV9; 10 bases agree with TRBD2. Specimen: peripheral blood. Here the CDR3 DNA reads TGTGCCAGCAGCGGCTTTAGCGGGGGGAGCAATGAGCAGTTCTTC. It yields the protein CASSGFSGGSNEQFF.